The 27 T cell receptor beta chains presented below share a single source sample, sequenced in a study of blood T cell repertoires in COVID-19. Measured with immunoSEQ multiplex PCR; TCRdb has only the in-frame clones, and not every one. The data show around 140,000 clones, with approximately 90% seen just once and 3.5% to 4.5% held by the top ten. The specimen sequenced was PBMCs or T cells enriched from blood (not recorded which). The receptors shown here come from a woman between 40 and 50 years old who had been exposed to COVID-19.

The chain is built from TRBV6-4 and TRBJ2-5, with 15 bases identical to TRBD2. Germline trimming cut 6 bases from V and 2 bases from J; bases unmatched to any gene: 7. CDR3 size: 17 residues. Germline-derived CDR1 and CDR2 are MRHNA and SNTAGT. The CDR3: CASSPGLAGGHQETQYF. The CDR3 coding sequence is TGTGCCAGCAGCCCCGGACTAGCGGGGGGGCATCAAGAGACCCAGTACTTC.

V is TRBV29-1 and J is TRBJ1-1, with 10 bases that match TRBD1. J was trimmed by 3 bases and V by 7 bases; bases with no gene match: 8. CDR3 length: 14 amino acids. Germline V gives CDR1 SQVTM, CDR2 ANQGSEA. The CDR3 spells CSARDRGSYTEAFF. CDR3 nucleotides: TGCAGCGCAAGGGACAGGGGTTCGTACACTGAAGCTTTCTTT.

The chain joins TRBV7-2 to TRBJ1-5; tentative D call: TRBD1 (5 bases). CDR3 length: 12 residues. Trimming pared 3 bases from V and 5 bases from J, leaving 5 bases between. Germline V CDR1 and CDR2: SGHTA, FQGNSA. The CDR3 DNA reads TGTGCCAGCAGCTTCAGGGATCAGCCCCAGCATTTT. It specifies CASSFRDQPQHF.

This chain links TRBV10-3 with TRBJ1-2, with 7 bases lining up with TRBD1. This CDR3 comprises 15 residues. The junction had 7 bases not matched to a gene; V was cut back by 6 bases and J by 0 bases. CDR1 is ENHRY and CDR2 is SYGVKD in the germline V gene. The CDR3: CAIRGGQEANYGYTF. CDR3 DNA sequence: TGTGCCATCAGGGGTGGACAGGAAGCTAACTATGGCTACACCTTC.

The CDR3 DNA follows: TGTGCCAGCAGCGTAGATGGGGCAGTCAATCAGCCCCAGCATTTT. Protein: CASSVDGAVNQPQHF. J is TRBJ1-5 and V is TRBV9; maybe TRBD1 (5 bases). The V end lost 0 bases, the J end lost 3 bases, and 10 bases lay between the germline ends. The CDR3 has 15 residues. From germline, CDR1 is SGDLS and CDR2 YYNGEE.

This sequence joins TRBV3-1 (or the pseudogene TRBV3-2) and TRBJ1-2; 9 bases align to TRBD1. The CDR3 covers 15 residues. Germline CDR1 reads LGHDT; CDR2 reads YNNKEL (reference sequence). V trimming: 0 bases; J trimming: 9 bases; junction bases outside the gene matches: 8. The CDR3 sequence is CASSQDVGTGRRYTF. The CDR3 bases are TGTGCCAGCAGCCAAGATGTGGGGACAGGGCGTCGCTACACCTTC.

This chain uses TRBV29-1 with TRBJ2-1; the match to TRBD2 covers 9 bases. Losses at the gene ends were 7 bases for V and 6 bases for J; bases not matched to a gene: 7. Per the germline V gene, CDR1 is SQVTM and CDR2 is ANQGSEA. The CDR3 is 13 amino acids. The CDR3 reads CSARLAETNEQFF. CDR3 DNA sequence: TGCAGCGCCAGACTAGCGGAGACCAATGAGCAGTTCTTC.

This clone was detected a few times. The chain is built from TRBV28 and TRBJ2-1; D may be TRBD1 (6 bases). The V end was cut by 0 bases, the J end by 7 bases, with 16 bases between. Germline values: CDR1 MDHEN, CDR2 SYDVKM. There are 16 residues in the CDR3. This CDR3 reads CASSLWMLGGVNEQFF. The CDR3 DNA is TGTGCCAGCAGTTTATGGATGTTAGGGGGTGTTAATGAGCAGTTCTTC.

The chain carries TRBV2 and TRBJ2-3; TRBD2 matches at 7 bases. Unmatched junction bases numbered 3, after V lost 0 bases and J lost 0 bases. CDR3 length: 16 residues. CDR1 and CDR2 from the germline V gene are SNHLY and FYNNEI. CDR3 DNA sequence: TGTGCCAGCAGTGAAGCTAGCGGGCCTAGCACAGATACGCAGTATTTT. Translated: CASSEASGPSTDTQYF.

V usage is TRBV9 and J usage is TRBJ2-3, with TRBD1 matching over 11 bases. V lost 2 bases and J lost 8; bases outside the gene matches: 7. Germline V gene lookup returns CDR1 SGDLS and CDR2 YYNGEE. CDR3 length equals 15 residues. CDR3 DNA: TGTGCCAGCAGCGTCCCTGGACAGGGGGCTGTTACGCAGTATTTT. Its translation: CASSVPGQGAVTQYF. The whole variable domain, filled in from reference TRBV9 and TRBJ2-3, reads DSGVTQTPKHLITATGQRVTLRCSPRSGDLSVYWYQQSLDQGLQFLIQYYNGEERAKGNILERFSAQQFPDLHSELNLSSLELGDSALYFCASSVPGQGAVTQYFGPGTRLTVL.

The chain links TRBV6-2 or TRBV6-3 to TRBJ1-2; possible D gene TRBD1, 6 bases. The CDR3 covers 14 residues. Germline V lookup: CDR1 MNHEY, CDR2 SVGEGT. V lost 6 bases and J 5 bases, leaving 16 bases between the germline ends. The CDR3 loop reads CASSQAGTLYGYTF. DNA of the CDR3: TGTGCCAGCAGCCAGGCCGGGACACTATATGGCTACACCTTC.

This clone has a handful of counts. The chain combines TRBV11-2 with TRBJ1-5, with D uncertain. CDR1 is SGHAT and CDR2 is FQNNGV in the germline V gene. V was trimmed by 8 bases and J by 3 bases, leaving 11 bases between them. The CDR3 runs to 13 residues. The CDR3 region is CASGRGINQPQHF. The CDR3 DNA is TGTGCCAGCGGCCGTGGTATCAATCAGCCCCAGCATTTT.

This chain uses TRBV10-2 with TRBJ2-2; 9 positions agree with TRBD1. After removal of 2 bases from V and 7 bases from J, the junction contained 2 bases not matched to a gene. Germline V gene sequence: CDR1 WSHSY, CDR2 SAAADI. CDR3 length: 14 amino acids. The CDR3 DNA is TGCGCCAGCAGTGAGACAGGGGGCATCGGGGAGCTGTTTTTT. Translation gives CASSETGGIGELFF.

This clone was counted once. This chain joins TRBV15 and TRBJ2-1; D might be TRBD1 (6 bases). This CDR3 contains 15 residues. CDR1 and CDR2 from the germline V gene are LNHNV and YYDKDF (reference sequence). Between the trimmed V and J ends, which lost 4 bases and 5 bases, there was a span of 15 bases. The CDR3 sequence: CATSNRDKGHNEQFF. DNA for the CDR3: TGTGCCACCAGCAACCGGGACAAGGGACACAATGAGCAGTTCTTC.

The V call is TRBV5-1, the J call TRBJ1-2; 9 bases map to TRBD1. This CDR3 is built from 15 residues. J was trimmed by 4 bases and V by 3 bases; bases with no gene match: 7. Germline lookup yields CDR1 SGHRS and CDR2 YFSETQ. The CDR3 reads CASSSSTGGGYGYTF. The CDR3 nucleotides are TGCGCCAGCAGCTCCTCGACAGGGGGTGGCTATGGCTACACCTTC.

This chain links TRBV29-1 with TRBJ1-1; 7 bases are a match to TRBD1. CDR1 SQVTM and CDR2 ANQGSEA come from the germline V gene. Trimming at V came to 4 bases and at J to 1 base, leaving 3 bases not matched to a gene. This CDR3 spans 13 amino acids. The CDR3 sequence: CSVAGQTNTEAFF. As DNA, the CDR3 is TGCAGCGTTGCGGGACAGACGAACACTGAAGCTTTCTTT.

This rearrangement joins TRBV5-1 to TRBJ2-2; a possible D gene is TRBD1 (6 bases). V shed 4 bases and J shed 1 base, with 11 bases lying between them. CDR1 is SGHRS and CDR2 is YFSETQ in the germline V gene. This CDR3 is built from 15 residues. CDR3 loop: CASSQDSRNTGELFF. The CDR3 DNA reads TGCGCCAGCAGCCAGGACAGCAGGAACACCGGGGAGCTGTTTTTT.

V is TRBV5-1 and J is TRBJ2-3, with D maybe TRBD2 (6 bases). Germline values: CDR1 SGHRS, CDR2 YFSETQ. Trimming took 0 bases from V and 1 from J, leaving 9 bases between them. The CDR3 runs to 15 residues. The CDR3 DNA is TGCGCCAGCAGCTTGGACGGGACTCGCACAGATACGCAGTATTTT. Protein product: CASSLDGTRTDTQYF.

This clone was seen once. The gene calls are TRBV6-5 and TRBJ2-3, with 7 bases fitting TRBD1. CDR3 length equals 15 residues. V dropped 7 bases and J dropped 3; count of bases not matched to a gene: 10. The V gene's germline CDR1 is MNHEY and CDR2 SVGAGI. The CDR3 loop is CASILQGSKTDTQYF. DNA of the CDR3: TGTGCCAGCATTTTACAGGGGAGCAAGACAGATACGCAGTATTTT.

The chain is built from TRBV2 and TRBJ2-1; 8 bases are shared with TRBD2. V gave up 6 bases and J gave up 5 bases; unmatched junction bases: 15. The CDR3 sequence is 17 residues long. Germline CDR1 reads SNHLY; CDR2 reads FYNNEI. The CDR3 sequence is CASRPTVLAATHNEQFF. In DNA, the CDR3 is TGTGCCAGCAGGCCGACGGTACTAGCGGCCACACACAATGAGCAGTTCTTC. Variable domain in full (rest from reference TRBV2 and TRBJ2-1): EPEVTQTPSHQVTQMGQEVILRCVPISNHLYFYWYRQILGQKVEFLVSFYNNEISEKSEIFDDQFSVERPDGSNFTLKIRSTKLEDSAMYFCASRPTVLAATHNEQFFGPGTRLTVL.

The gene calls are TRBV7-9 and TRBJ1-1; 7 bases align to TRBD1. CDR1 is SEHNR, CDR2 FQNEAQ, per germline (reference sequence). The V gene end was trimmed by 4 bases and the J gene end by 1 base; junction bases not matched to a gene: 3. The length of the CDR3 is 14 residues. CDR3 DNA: TGTGCCAGCAGCTCGGGACAGCGGAACACTGAAGCTTTCTTT. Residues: CASSSGQRNTEAFF.

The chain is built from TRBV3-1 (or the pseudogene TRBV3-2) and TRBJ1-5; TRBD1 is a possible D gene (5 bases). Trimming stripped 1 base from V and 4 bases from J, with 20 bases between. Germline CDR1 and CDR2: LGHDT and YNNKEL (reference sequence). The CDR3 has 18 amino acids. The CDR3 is CASSQVVTLRDPNQPQHF. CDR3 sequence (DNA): TGTGCCAGCAGCCAAGTTGTGACGTTGCGGGACCCAAATCAGCCCCAGCATTTT.

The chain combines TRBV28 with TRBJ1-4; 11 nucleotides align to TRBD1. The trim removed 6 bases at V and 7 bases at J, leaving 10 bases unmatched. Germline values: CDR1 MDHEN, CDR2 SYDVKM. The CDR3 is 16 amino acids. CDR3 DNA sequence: TGTGCCAGCAGCCGAGGACAGGGGGCCTTGGGTGAAAAACTGTTTTTT. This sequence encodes CASSRGQGALGEKLFF.

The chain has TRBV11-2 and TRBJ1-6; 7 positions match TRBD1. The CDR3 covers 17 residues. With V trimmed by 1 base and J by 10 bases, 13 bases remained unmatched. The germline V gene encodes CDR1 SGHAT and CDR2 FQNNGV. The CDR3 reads CASSLGTGTVVASPLHF. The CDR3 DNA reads TGTGCCAGCAGCTTAGGGACCGGGACAGTCGTCGCGTCACCCCTCCACTTT.

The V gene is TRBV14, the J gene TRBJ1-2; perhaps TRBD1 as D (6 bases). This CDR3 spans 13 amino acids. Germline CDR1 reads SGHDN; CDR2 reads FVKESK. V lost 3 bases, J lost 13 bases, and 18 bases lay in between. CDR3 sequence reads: CASSQYRTGNRTF. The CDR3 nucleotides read TGTGCCAGCAGCCAGTATCGTACAGGGAATCGCACCTTC.

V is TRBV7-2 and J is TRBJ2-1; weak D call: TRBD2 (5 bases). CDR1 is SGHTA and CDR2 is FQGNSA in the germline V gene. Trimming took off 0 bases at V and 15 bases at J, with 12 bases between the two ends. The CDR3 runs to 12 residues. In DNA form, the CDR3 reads TGTGCCAGCAGCTTAGCGTACAAAGGGAGGTTCTTC. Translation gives CASSLAYKGRFF.

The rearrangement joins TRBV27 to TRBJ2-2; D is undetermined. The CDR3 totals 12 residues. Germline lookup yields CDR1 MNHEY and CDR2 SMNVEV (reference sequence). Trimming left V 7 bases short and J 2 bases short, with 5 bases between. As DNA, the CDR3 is TGTGCCAGCATCAGAAACACCGGGGAGCTGTTTTTT. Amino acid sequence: CASIRNTGELFF.